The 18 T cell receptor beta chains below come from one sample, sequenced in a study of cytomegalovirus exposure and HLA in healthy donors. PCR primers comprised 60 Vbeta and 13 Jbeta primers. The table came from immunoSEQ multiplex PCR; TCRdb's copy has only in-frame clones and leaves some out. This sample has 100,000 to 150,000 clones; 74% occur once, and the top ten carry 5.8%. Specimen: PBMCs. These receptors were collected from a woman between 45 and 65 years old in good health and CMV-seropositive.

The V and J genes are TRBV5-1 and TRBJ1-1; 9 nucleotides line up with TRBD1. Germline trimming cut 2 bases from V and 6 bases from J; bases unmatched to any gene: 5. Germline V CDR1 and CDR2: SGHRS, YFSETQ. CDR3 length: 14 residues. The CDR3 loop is CASSLPGQGSEAFF. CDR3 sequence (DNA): TGCGCCAGCAGCTTACCGGGACAGGGCTCTGAAGCTTTCTTT.

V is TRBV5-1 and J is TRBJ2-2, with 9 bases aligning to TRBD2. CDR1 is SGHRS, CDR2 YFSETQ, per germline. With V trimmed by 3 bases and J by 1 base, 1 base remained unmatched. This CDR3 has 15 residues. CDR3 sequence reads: CASSSTSGNTGELFF. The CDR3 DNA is TGCGCCAGCAGCTCGACTAGCGGGAACACCGGGGAGCTGTTTTTT.

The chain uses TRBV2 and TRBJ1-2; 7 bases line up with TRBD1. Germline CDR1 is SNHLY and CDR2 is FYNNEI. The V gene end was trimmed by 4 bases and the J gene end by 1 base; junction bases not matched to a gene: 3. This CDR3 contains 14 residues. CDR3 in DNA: TGTGCCAGCAGTGTGCCAGGGGGTAACTATGGCTACACCTTC. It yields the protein CASSVPGGNYGYTF.

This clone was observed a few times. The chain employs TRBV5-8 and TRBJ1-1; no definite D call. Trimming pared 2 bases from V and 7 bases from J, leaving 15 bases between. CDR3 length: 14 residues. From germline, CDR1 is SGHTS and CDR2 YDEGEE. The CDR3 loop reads CASSFGVGRGEAFF. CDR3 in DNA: TGTGCCAGCAGCTTTGGGGTGGGCCGGGGTGAAGCTTTCTTT.

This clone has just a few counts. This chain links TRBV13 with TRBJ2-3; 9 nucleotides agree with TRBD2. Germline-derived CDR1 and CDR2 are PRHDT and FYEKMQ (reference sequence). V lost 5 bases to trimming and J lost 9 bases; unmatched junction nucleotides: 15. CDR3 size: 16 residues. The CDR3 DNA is TGTGCCAGCAGCACTGTAGCGGGGGCCCCGGTGGAGACGCAGTATTTT. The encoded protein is CASSTVAGAPVETQYF.

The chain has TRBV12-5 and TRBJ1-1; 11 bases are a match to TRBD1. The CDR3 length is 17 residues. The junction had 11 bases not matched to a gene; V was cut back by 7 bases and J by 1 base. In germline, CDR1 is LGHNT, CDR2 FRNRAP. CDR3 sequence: CASALFSGTGGNTEAFF. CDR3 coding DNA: TGTGCTAGTGCCCTCTTTAGCGGGACAGGGGGGAACACTGAAGCTTTCTTT.

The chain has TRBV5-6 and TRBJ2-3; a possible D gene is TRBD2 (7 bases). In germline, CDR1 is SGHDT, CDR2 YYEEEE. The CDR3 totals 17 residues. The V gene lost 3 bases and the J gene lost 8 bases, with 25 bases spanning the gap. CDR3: CASSWRGRDKGVSTQYF. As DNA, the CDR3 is TGTGCCAGCAGCTGGAGGGGGAGGGACAAGGGAGTGAGTACGCAGTATTTT.

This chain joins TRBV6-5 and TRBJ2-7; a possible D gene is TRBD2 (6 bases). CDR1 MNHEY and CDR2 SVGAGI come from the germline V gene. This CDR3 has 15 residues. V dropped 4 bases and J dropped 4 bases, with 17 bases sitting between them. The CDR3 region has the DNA TGTGCCAGCAGTTCTTCCGGGAGCTTCTTATACGAGCAGTACTTC. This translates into CASSSSGSFLYEQYF.

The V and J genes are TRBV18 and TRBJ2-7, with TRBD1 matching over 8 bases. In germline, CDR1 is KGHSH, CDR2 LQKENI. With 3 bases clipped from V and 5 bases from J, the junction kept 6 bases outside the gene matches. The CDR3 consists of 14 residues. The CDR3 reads CASSPNRGSDEQYF. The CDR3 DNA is TGTGCCAGCTCACCCAACAGGGGGAGCGACGAGCAGTACTTC.

CDR3 residues: CASFPMGAEGEQYF. In DNA, the CDR3 is TGTGCCAGCTTCCCTATGGGGGCCGAGGGGGAGCAGTACTTC. V and J are TRBV5-4 and TRBJ2-7, with D tentatively TRBD1 (6 bases). Looked up from germline, CDR1 is SGHNT and CDR2 is YYREEE (reference sequence). The CDR3 is made up of 14 amino acids. The V and J ends lost 7 bases and 7 bases respectively, with 21 bases between them.

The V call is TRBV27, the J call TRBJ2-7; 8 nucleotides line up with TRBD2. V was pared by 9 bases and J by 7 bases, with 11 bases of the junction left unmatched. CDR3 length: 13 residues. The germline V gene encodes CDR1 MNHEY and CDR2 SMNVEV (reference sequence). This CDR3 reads CASSGGGSGEQYF. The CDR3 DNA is TGTGCCAGTTCCGGGGGGGGCTCGGGTGAGCAGTACTTC.

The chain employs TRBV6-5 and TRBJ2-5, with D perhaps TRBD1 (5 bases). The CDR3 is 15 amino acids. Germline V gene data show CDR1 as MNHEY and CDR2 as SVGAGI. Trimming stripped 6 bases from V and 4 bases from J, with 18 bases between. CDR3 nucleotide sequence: TGTGCCAGCAGCCCTCGGCCAGGGTTTGGAGAGACCCAGTACTTC. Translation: CASSPRPGFGETQYF.

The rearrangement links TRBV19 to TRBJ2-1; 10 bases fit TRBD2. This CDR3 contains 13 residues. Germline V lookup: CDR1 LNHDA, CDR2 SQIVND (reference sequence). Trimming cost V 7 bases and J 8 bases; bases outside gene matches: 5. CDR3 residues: CASKASGGDEQFF. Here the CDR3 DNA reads TGTGCCAGTAAGGCGAGCGGGGGGGATGAGCAGTTCTTC.

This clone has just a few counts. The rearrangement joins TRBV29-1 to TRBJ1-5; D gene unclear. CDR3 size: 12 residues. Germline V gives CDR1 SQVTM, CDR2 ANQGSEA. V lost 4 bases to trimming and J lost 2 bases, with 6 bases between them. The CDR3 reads CSVVIGNQPQHF. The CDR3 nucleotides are TGCAGCGTTGTAATCGGCAATCAGCCCCAGCATTTT.

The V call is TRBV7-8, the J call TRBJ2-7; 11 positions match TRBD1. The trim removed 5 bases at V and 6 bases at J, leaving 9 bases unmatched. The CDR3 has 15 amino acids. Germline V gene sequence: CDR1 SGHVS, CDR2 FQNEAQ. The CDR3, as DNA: TGTGCCAGCAGCCCGAGACGGACAGGGGGCGTCGAGCAGTACTTC. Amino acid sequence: CASSPRRTGGVEQYF.

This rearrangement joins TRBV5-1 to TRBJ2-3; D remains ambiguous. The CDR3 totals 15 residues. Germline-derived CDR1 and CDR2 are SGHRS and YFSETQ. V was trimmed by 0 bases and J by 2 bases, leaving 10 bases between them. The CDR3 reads CASSLGLGDTDTQYF. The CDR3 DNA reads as TGCGCCAGCAGCTTGGGTCTAGGAGACACAGATACGCAGTATTTT.

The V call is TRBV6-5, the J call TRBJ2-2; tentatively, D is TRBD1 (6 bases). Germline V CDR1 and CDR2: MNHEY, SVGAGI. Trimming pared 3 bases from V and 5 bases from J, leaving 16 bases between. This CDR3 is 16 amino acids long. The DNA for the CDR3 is TGTGCCAGCAGTTATAATGGCAGGGGTTATACCGGGGAGCTGTTTTTT. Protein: CASSYNGRGYTGELFF.

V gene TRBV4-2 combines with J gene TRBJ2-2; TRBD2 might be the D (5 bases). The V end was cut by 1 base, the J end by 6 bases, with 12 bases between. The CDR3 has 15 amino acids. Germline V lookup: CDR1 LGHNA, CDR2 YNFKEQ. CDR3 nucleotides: TGTGCCAGCAGCCAAGGCACTTCGAGGGCCGGGGAGCTGTTTTTT. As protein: CASSQGTSRAGELFF.